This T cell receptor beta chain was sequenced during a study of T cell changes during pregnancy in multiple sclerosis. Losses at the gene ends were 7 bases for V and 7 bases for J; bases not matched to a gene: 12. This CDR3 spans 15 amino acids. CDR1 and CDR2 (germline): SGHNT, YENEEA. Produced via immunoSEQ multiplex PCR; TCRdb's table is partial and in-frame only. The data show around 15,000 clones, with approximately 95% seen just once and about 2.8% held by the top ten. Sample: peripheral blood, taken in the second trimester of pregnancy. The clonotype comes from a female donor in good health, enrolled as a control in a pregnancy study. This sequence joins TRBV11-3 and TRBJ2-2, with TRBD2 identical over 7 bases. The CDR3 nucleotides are TGTGCCAGCACCCGCGGGAGAAAGAGTATCGGGGAGCTGTTTTTT. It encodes CASTRGRKSIGELFF.